The table lists the clone carrying this T cell receptor beta chain with a few counts. Antigen specificity is unknown. Genomic DNA served as template for TCR beta VDJ and CDR3 profiling. TCRdb reprocessed the reads via MiXCR and lists one record per CDR3 protein. Among 210,000 or so distinct CDR3 sequences, over 40% were seen once, and the ten largest hold 20%. Germline CDR1 and CDR2: LNHNV and YYDKDF (reference sequence). V lost 0 bases and J lost 4, with 4 bases in between. This CDR3 has 13 amino acids. Patients included in sequencing had previously demonstrated CD8+CD57+ cell expansion by flow cytometry. This entry belongs to a study of CD8+CD57+ T cells in acquired aplastic anemia. General observations from the study: There were roughly 28 CD8+ CDR3 sequences that occurred in both patients and controls. Significance was not reached for CD8+ Simpson's diversity between patients and controls.

The V gene is TRBV15, the J gene TRBJ1-5; D gene ambiguous. Sequenced: sorted CD4+, CD8+, or CD8+CD57+ T cells (not recorded which) from PBMCs. The receptor was derived from a human donor with aplastic anemia. CDR3 residues: CATSREPNQPQHF. The CDR3 nucleotides read TGTGCCACCAGCAGAGAGCCAAATCAGCCCCAGCATTTT.